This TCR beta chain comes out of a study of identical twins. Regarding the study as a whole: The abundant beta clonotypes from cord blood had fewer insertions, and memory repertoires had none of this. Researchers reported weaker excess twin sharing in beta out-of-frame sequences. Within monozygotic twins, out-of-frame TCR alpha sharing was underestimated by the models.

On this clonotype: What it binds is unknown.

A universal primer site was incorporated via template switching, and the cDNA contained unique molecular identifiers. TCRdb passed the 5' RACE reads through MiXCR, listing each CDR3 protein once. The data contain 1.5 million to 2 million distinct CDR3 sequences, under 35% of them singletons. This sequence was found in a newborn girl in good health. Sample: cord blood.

Written as DNA, the CDR3 is TGTGCCAGCAGTTTCATCGGGATGAACACTGAAGCTTTCTTT. Residues: CASSFIGMNTEAFF. The chain carries TRBV28 and TRBJ1-1, with D hard to call. The ends were cut back, 3 bases at V and 0 bases at J, with 8 bases in the middle. This CDR3 is 14 amino acids long. From germline, CDR1 is MDHEN and CDR2 SYDVKM.